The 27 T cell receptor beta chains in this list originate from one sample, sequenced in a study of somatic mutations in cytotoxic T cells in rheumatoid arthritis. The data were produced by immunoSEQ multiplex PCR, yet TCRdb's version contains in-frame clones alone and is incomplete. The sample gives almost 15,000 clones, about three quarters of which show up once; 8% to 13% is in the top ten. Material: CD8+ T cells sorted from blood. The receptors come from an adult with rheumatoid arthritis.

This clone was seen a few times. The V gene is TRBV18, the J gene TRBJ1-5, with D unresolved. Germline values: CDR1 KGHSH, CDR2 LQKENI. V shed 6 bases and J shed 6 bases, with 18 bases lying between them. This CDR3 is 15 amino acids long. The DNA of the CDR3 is TGTGCCAGCTCGCCCTCCGGAGGGCCAGCTCAGCCCCAGCATTTT. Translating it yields CASSPSGGPAQPQHF.

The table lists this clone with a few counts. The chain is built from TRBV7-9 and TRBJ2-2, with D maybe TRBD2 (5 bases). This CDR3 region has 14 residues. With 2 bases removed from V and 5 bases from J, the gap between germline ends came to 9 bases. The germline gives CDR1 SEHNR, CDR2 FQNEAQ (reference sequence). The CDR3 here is CASSLFGETGELFF. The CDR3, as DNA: TGTGCCAGCAGCTTATTCGGGGAGACCGGGGAGCTGTTTTTT.

The CDR3 nucleotides read TGTGCCAGCAGGACGGGGCTAGCAGTCGAGCAGTACTTC. This sequence encodes CASRTGLAVEQYF. V usage is TRBV5-6 and J usage is TRBJ2-7, with D tentatively TRBD1 or TRBD2 (5 bases each). Trimming cost V 5 bases and J 6 bases, with 15 bases left between them. The CDR3 extends over 13 amino acids. Germline CDR1 is SGHDT and CDR2 is YYEEEE.

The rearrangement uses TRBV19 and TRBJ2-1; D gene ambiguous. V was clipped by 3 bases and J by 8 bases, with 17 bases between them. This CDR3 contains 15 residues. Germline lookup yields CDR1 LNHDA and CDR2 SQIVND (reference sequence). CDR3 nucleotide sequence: TGTGCCAGTAGTATCGAGATTTCGGCGCGGCATGAGCAGTTCTTC. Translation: CASSIEISARHEQFF.

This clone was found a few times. The CDR3 is CASSKDLNTEAFF. The DNA of the CDR3 is TGTGCCAGCAGCAAAGATCTGAACACTGAAGCTTTCTTT. This chain uses TRBV7-9 with TRBJ1-1; the D is unclear. This CDR3 is built from 13 residues. V lost 5 bases and J lost 0, with 7 bases in between. Germline-derived CDR1 and CDR2 are SEHNR and FQNEAQ (reference sequence).

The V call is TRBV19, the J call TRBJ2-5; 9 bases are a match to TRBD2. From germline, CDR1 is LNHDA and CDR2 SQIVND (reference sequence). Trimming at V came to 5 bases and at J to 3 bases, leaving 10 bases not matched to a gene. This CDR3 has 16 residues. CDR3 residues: CASSLARASGEETQYF. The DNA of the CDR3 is TGTGCCAGTAGTCTCGCCCGGGCTAGCGGGGAAGAGACCCAGTACTTC. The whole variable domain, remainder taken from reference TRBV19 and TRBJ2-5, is DGGITQSPKYLFRKEGQNVTLSCEQNLNHDAMYWYRQDPGQGLRLIYYSQIVNDFQKGDIAEGYSVSREKKESFPLTVTSAQKNPTAFYLCASSLARASGEETQYFGPGTRLLVL.

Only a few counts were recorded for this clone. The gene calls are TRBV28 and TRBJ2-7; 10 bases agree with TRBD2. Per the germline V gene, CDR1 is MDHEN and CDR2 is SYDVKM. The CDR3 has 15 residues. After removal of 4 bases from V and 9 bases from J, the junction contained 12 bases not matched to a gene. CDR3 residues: CASSWSRIAGGRQYF. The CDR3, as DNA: TGTGCCAGCAGTTGGAGCCGAATAGCGGGGGGACGGCAGTACTTC.

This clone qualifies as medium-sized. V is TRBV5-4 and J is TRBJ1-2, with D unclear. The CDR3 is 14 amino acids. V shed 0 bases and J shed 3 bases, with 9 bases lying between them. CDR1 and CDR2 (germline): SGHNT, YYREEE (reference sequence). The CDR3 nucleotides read TGTGCCAGCAGCTTGGCCGGCAGCGACTATGGCTACACCTTC. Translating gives CASSLAGSDYGYTF.

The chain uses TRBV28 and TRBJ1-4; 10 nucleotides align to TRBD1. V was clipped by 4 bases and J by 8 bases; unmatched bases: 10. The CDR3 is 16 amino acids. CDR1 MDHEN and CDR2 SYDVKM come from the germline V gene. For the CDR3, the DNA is TGTGCCAGCAGTTCTCCCTCCGGGACAGGGGACGAAAAACTGTTTTTT. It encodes CASSSPSGTGDEKLFF. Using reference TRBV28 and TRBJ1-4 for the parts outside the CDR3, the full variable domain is DVKVTQSSRYLVKRTGEKVFLECVQDMDHENMFWYRQDPGLGLRLIYFSYDVKMKEKGDIPEGYSVSREKKERFSLILESASTNQTSMYLCASSSPSGTGDEKLFFGSGTQLSVL.

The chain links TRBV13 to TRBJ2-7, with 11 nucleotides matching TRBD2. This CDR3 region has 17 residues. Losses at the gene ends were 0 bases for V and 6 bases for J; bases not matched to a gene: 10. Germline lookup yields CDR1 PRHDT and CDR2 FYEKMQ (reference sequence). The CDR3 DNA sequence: TGTGCCAGCAGCTTAGGATCGACTAGCGGGGCGGTGAGCGAGCAGTACTTC. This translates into CASSLGSTSGAVSEQYF.

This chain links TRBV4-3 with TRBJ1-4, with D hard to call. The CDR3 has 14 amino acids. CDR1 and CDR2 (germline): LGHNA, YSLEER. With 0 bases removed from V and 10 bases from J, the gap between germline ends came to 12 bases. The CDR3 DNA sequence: TGCGCCAGCAGCCAAGATTCCAGTAAGGTAAAACTGTTTTTT. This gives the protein CASSQDSSKVKLFF.

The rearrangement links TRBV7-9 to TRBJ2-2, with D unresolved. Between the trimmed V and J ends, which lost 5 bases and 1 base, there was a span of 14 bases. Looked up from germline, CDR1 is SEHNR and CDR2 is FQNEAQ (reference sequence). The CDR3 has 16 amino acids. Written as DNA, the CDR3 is TGTGCCAGCAGCCCCCTTTTAGGCCTGAACACCGGGGAGCTGTTTTTT. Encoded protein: CASSPLLGLNTGELFF. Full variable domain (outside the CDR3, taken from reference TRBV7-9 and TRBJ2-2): DTGVSQNPRHKITKRGQNVTFRCDPISEHNRLYWYRQTLGQGPEFLTYFQNEAQLEKSRLLSDRFSAERPKGSFSTLEIQRTEQGDSAMYLCASSPLLGLNTGELFFGEGSRLTVL.

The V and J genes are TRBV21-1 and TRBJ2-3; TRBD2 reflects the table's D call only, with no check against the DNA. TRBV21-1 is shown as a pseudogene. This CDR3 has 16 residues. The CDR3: CASSKGGGPDTDTQYF. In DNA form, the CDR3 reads TGTGCCAGCAGCAAAGGGGGGGGACCTGACACAGATACGCAGTATTTT.

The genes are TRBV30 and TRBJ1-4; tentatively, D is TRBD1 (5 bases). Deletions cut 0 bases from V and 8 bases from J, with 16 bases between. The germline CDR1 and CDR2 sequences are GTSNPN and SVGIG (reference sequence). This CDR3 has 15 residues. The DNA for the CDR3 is TGTGCCTGGAGTGTACCCTGGGGACCGGAAGAAAAACTGTTTTTT. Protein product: CAWSVPWGPEEKLFF.

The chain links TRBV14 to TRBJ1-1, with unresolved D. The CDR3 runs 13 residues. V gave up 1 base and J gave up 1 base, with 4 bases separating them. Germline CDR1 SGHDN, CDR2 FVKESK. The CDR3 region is CASSQGWNTEAFF. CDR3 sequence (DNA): TGTGCCAGCAGCCAAGGGTGGAACACTGAAGCTTTCTTT.

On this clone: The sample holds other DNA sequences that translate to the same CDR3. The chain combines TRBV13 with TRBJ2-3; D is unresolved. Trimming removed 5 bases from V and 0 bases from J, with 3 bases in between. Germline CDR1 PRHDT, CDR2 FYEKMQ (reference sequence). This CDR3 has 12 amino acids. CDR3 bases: TGTGCCAGCAGCCTGAGCACAGATACGCAGTATTTT. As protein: CASSLSTDTQYF.

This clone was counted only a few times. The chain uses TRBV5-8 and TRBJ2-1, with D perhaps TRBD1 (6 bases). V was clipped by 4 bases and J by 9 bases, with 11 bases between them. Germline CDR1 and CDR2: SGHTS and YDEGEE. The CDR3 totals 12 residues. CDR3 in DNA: TGTGCCAGCAGCGCTTTAGGGGGTGAGCAGTTCTTC. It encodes CASSALGGEQFF.

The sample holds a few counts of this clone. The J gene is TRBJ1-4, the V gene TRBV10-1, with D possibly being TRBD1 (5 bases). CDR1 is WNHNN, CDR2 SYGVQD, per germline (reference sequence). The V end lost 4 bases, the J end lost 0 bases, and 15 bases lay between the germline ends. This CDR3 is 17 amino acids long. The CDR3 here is CASSVPFRQTTNEKLFF. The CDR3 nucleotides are TGCGCCAGCAGTGTTCCCTTCCGACAGACAACTAATGAAAAACTGTTTTTT.

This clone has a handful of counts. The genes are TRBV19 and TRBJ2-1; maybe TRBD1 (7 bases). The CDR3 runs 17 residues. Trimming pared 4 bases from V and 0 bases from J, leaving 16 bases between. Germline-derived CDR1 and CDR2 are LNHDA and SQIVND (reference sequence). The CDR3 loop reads CASSTGQAGSSYNEQFF. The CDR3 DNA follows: TGTGCCAGTAGTACCGGACAGGCGGGGAGCTCCTACAATGAGCAGTTCTTC.

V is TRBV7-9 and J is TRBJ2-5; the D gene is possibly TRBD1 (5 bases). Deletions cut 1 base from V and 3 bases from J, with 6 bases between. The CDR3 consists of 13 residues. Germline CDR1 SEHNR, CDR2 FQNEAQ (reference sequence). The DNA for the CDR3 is TGTGCCAGCAGCTTAGGACAGAAAGAGACCCAGTACTTC. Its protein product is CASSLGQKETQYF.

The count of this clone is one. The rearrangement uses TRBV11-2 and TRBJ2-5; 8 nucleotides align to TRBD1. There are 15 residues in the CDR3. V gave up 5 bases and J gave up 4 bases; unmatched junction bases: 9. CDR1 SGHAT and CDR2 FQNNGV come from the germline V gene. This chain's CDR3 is CASSHFQGAGETQYF. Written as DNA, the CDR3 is TGTGCCAGCAGCCATTTCCAGGGGGCCGGAGAGACCCAGTACTTC.

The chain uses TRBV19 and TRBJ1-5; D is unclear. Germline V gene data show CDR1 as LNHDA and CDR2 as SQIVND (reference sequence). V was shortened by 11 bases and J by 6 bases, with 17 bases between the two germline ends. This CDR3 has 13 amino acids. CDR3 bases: TGTGCCGCTAGGTCGCACATCCCTCAGCCCCAGCATTTT. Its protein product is CAARSHIPQPQHF.

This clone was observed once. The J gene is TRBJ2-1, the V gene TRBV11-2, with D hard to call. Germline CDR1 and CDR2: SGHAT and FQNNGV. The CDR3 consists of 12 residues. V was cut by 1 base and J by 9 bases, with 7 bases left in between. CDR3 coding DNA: TGTGCCAGCAGCTTAGGCCGGGTTGAGCAGTTCTTC. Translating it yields CASSLGRVEQFF.

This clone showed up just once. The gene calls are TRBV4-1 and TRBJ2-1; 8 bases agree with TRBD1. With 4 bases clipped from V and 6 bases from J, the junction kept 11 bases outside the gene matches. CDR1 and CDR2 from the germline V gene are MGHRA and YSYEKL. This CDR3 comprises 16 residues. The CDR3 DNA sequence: TGCGCCAGCAGCCCGTTTGGACAGGGACCCGGCAATGAGCAGTTCTTC. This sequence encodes CASSPFGQGPGNEQFF.

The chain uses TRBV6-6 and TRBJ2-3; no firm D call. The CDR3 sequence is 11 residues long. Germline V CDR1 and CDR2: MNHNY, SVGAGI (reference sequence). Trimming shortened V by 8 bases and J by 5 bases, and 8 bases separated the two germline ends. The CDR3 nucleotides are TGTGCCAGCCCTTCCCAAGATACGCAGTATTTT. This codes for CASPSQDTQYF.

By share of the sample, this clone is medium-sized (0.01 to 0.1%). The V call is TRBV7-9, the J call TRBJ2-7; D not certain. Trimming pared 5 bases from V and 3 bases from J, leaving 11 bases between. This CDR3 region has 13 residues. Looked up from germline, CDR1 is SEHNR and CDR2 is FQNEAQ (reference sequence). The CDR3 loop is CASSPHASYEQYF. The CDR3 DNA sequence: TGTGCCAGCAGCCCCCATGCCAGCTACGAGCAGTACTTC.

CDR3 residues: CASTPYRVGGNWEQYF. Written as DNA, the CDR3 is TGTGCCAGCACCCCGTATCGGGTTGGGGGGAACTGGGAGCAGTACTTC. The chain uses TRBV28 and TRBJ2-7; D is perhaps TRBD2 (6 bases). Germline V gene sequence: CDR1 MDHEN, CDR2 SYDVKM. The CDR3 contains 16 residues. Between the trimmed V and J ends, which lost 7 bases and 7 bases, there was a span of 26 bases.